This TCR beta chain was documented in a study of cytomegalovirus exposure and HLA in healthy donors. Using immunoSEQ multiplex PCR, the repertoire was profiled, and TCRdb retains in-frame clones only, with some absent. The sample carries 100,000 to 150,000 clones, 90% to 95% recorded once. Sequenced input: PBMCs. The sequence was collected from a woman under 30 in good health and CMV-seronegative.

CDR3 coding DNA: TGTGCCAGCAGCAAGCATACAGACTATGGCTACACCTTC. Translated: CASSKHTDYGYTF. The chain couples TRBV7-9 to TRBJ1-2; D gene ambiguous. The CDR3 is 13 residues long. Germline-derived CDR1 and CDR2 are SEHNR and FQNEAQ (reference sequence). V was pared by 5 bases and J by 3 bases, with 10 bases between.